Shown below are 17 T cell receptor beta chains from a single sample sequenced in a study of control samples from healthy donors and cancer patients. Measured with immunoSEQ multiplex PCR; TCRdb has only the in-frame clones, and not every one. The sample carries about 270,000 clones, over 70% recorded once. Sequencing was performed on PBMCs. The receptors were gathered from a woman aged 55-70 years with lung cancer.

This chain links TRBV6-5 with TRBJ1-1, with D possibly TRBD1 on 5 matching bases. The V gene's germline CDR1 is MNHEY and CDR2 SVGAGI. Trimming left V 8 bases short and J 6 bases short, with 16 bases between. This CDR3 is 13 amino acids long. This CDR3 reads CASRRGRVAEAFF. CDR3 coding DNA: TGTGCCAGCCGACGAGGCAGGGTGGCTGAAGCTTTCTTT.

This clone showed up just once. The chain has TRBV19 and TRBJ1-6; D not certain. V dropped 7 bases and J dropped 6 bases, with 16 bases sitting between them. Germline CDR1 LNHDA, CDR2 SQIVND (reference sequence). The CDR3 spans 15 residues. CDR3 region: CASNYRSRTNSPLHF. For the CDR3, the DNA is TGTGCCAGTAATTATCGGAGCCGGACTAATTCACCCCTCCACTTT.

V usage is TRBV5-1 and J usage is TRBJ1-4; maybe TRBD1 (6 bases). From germline, CDR1 is SGHRS and CDR2 YFSETQ. Trimming stripped 4 bases from V and 5 bases from J, with 18 bases between. The CDR3 sequence is 16 residues long. CDR3: CASSPGGGTENEKLFF. The CDR3 nucleotides are TGCGCCAGCAGCCCGGGGGGCGGGACGGAGAATGAAAAACTGTTTTTT.

This clone was seen only a few times. V gene TRBV4-1 combines with J gene TRBJ1-5, with D possibly being TRBD1 (6 bases). This CDR3 region has 15 residues. CDR1 MGHRA and CDR2 YSYEKL come from the germline V gene. V gave up 4 bases and J gave up 5 bases, with 15 bases separating them. DNA of the CDR3: TGCGCCAGCAGCCGGAATGGACAGCAGGATCAGCCCCAGCATTTT. Protein product: CASSRNGQQDQPQHF.

The chain carries TRBV27 and TRBJ2-7; a possible D gene is TRBD2 (5 bases). The CDR3 totals 13 residues. Trimming left V 6 bases short and J 2 bases short, with 11 bases between. CDR1 is MNHEY and CDR2 is SMNVEV in the germline V gene (reference sequence). The CDR3 nucleotides read TGTGCCAGCAGCCATGCGGGTCCCTACGAGCAGTACTTC. Its translation is CASSHAGPYEQYF.

The rearrangement joins TRBV30 to TRBJ2-1; D is possibly TRBD2 (6 bases). The CDR3 runs 12 residues. Germline V lookup: CDR1 GTSNPN, CDR2 SVGIG (reference sequence). V lost 6 bases and J lost 0, with 6 bases in between. CDR3 protein: CACGSSYNEQFF. The CDR3 coding sequence is TGTGCCTGCGGGAGCTCCTACAATGAGCAGTTCTTC.

The rearrangement uses TRBV7-9 and TRBJ2-2; D possibly matches TRBD1 or TRBD2 (5 bases each). V was clipped by 6 bases and J by 6 bases, with 14 bases between them. Germline CDR1 and CDR2: SEHNR and FQNEAQ (reference sequence). The CDR3 runs 14 residues. The CDR3 sequence: CASRLQRGSGELFF. In DNA, the CDR3 is TGTGCCAGCAGACTGCAGAGGGGATCCGGGGAGCTGTTTTTT.

This clone appeared a single time. The chain has TRBV5-6 and TRBJ1-6, with D uncertain. V dropped 0 bases and J dropped 7 bases, with 5 bases sitting between them. CDR3 length: 13 amino acids. The germline V gene has CDR1 SGHDT and CDR2 YYEEEE. CDR3 residues: CASSLAGNSPLHF. The DNA of the CDR3 is TGTGCCAGCAGCTTGGCGGGGAATTCACCCCTCCACTTT.

The J gene is TRBJ2-1, the V gene TRBV30; no reliable D call. Germline V gene data show CDR1 as GTSNPN and CDR2 as SVGIG (reference sequence). The V end lost 3 bases, the J end lost 5 bases, and 8 bases lay between the germline ends. The CDR3 covers 12 residues. The CDR3 DNA sequence: TGTGCCTGGAGCACCATTCACAATGAGCAGTTCTTC. It encodes CAWSTIHNEQFF. Complete variable domain (other parts from reference TRBV30 and TRBJ2-1): SQTIHQWPATLVQPVGSPLSLECTVEGTSNPNLYWYRQAAGRGLQLLFYSVGIGQISSEVPQNLSASRPQDRQFILSSKKLLLSDSGFYLCAWSTIHNEQFFGPGTRLTVL.

The chain links TRBV5-6 to TRBJ2-7, with TRBD1 matching over 7 bases. The V gene's germline CDR1 is SGHDT and CDR2 YYEEEE. The CDR3 is 13 amino acids. The junction had 5 bases not matched to a gene; V was cut back by 4 bases and J by 4 bases. CDR3 DNA: TGTGCCAGCAGCCGAGGGGGCGGGTACGAGCAGTACTTC. It codes for CASSRGGGYEQYF.

The genes are TRBV2 and TRBJ2-5; 9 bases fit TRBD2. The germline CDR1 and CDR2 sequences are SNHLY and FYNNEI. The CDR3 is 15 residues long. V was pared by 11 bases and J by 4 bases, with 14 bases of the junction left unmatched. The CDR3 DNA reads as TGTGCCGGGGGGACTAGCCCAGGGGGGGGAGAGACCCAGTACTTC. Protein: CAGGTSPGGGETQYF.

CDR3 sequence (DNA): TGTGCCCGAGGGGGGGGCCGAGGGCAGCCCCAGCATTTT. It specifies CARGGGRGQPQHF. This rearrangement joins TRBV9 to TRBJ1-5; D perhaps matches TRBD1 (6 bases). Trimming left V 10 bases short and J 7 bases short, with 18 bases between. Germline lookup yields CDR1 SGDLS and CDR2 YYNGEE. The CDR3 length is 13 residues.

The chain links TRBV4-1 to TRBJ2-7; TRBD1 might be the D (6 bases). Per germline, CDR1 MGHRA and CDR2 YSYEKL. The CDR3 is 15 amino acids. V lost 4 bases to trimming and J lost 3 bases, with 16 bases between them. The CDR3 coding sequence is TGCGCCAGCAGCCTCAGCGGACAGAAGATCTACGAGCAGTACTTC. Translation gives CASSLSGQKIYEQYF.

The V gene is TRBV5-1, the J gene TRBJ2-1; 8 positions match TRBD1. Germline trimming cut 3 bases from V and 4 bases from J; bases unmatched to any gene: 6. CDR1 is SGHRS and CDR2 is YFSETQ in the germline V gene. This CDR3 has 15 residues. The CDR3 DNA is TGCGCCAGCAGCTCTGCCGGGACAGGTTACAATGAGCAGTTCTTC. It specifies CASSSAGTGYNEQFF.

This rearrangement joins TRBV10-3 to TRBJ2-1; maybe TRBD2 (6 bases). CDR1 is ENHRY and CDR2 is SYGVKD in the germline V gene. V shed 3 bases and J shed 7 bases, with 16 bases lying between them. This CDR3 contains 15 residues. CDR3 residues: CAISEPGLTLNEQFF. The CDR3, as DNA: TGTGCCATCAGTGAACCGGGACTGACGCTTAATGAGCAGTTCTTC.

The chain links TRBV10-3 to TRBJ2-7; 9 positions agree with TRBD1. In germline, CDR1 is ENHRY, CDR2 SYGVKD. Trimming at V came to 8 bases and at J to 2 bases, leaving 4 bases not matched to a gene. This CDR3 has 13 residues. The CDR3 loop is CAIGDRATYEQYF. The CDR3, as DNA: TGTGCCATCGGGGACAGGGCCACCTACGAGCAGTACTTC.

The chain recombines TRBV18 with TRBJ1-6; D is uncertain. The CDR3 is 15 amino acids. CDR1 and CDR2 (germline): KGHSH, LQKENI. V gave up 0 bases and J gave up 5 bases, with 8 bases separating them. The CDR3 DNA reads as TGTGCCAGCTCACCACCGGGCGGGGATAATTCACCCCTCCACTTT. This gives the protein CASSPPGGDNSPLHF.